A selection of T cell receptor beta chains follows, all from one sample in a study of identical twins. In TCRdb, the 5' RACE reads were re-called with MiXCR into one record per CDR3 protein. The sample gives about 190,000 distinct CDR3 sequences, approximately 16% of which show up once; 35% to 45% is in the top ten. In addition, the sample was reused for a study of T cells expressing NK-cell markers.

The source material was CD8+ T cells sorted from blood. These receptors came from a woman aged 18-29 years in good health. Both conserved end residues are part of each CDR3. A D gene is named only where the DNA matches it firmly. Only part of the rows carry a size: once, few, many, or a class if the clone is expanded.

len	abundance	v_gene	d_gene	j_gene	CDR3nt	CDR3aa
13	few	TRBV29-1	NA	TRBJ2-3	TGCAGCACTGACTACGCCGTGACAGATACGCAGTATTTT	CSTDYAVTDTQYF
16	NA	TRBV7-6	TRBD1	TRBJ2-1	TGTGCCAGCAGCTTAACCCCCGGGACAGAGTACAATGAGCAGTTCTTC	CASSLTPGTEYNEQFF
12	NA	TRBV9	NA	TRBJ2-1	TGTGCCAGCAGCGCTACCAGCTGGGAGCAGTTCTTC	CASSATSWEQFF
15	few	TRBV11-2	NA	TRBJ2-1	TGTGCCAGCAGCCCCCCTATGATAGATGGCAATGAGCAGTTCTTC	CASSPPMIDGNEQFF
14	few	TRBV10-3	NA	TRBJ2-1	TGTGCCATCAGTCCGGTGTCCCTAATTTTTCCGCAGTTCTTC	CAISPVSLIFPQFF
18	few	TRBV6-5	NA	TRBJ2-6	TGTGCCAGCAGTAACCGGGACCTCGCTTCCCTCCGGGCCAACGTCCTGACTTTC	CASSNRDLASLRANVLTF
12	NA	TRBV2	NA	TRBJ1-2	TGTGCCATCCGGAACAGGCTAGATGGCTACACCTTC	CAIRNRLDGYTF
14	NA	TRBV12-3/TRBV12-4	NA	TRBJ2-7	TGTGCCAGCAGTTTTAAGGCGAGCTCCTACGAGCAGTACTTC	CASSFKASSYEQYF
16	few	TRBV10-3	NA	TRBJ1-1	TGTGCCATCAGTGAGTCGGGGATAGAAGAAGTCTCTGAAGCTTTCTTT	CAISESGIEEVSEAFF
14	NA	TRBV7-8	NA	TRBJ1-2	TGTGCCAGCAGCTTATCCCCCCGGAACTATGGCTACACCTTC	CASSLSPRNYGYTF
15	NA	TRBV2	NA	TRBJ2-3	TGTGCCAGCAGTTTGGATATTCAACCCACAGATACGCAGTATTTT	CASSLDIQPTDTQYF
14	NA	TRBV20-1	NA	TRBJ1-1	TGCAGTGCACCCCCTTACGGTATGAACACTGAAGCTTTCTTT	CSAPPYGMNTEAFF
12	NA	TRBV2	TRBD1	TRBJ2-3	TGTGCCAGGACAGGGCCGACAGATACGCAGTATTTT	CARTGPTDTQYF
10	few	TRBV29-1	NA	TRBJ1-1	TGCAGCGTCATAGGGCAGGCAGCTTTCTTT	CSVIGQAAFF
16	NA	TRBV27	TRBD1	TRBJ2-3	TGTGCCAGCAGTAACTCCTACGGACAGGGTACAGATACGCAGTATTTT	CASSNSYGQGTDTQYF